Each of the 5 T cell receptor beta chains below was sequenced from the same sample in a study of T-cell memory formation after mild COVID-19. TCRdb used MiXCR to reprocess the 5' RACE reads, holding one entry per CDR3 protein. The table shows some 450,000 distinct CDR3 sequences, with roughly 18% occurring only once. Source material: PBMCs or a T cell subset sorted from them (not recorded which). These receptors were taken from a man aged 18 to 30 who had mild COVID-19 (a few samples of this study predate the infection). Cell type and time point are not known.

CDR3 DNA: TGCAGTGCAAGCAGAGTGACAGGGAAAGAGACCCAGTACTTC. Translation gives CSASRVTGKETQYF. The chain has TRBV20-1 and TRBJ2-5, with 7 nucleotides matching TRBD1. V gave up 6 bases and J gave up 3 bases; unmatched junction bases: 10. The CDR3 extends over 14 amino acids. Germline loops: CDR1 DFQATT, CDR2 SNEGSKA (reference sequence).

The chain carries TRBV5-1 and TRBJ1-5, with D possibly matching TRBD1 (6 bases). This CDR3 comprises 15 residues. Germline CDR1 SGHRS, CDR2 YFSETQ. The germline V and J ends were trimmed by 4 bases and 1 base, with 12 bases remaining between them. CDR3 amino acids: CASSPEGGSNQPQHF. CDR3 in DNA: TGCGCCAGCAGCCCGGAGGGGGGGAGCAATCAGCCCCAGCATTTT.

The CDR3 region has the DNA TGTGCCAGCAGTTTACGGGCTAGCGGCACCGGGGAGCTGTTTTTT. It yields the protein CASSLRASGTGELFF. The genes are TRBV28 and TRBJ2-2; 7 bases match TRBD2. V trimming: 2 bases; J trimming: 4 bases; junction bases outside the gene matches: 4. The CDR3 has 15 residues. Germline assignment: CDR1 MDHEN and CDR2 SYDVKM.

The chain has TRBV5-1 and TRBJ2-5; TRBD2 agrees at 7 bases. This CDR3 contains 16 residues. The V segment lost 2 bases and the J segment 1 base; nucleotides outside the gene matches: 8. Germline CDR1 SGHRS, CDR2 YFSETQ. The CDR3 protein is CASSLGSGATQETQYF. The CDR3 DNA follows: TGCGCCAGCAGCTTAGGAAGCGGGGCGACCCAAGAGACCCAGTACTTC.

The chain joins TRBV24-1 to TRBJ2-2; the D gene is possibly TRBD1 (5 bases). This CDR3 is 17 amino acids long. CDR1 is KGHDR and CDR2 is SFDVKD in the germline V gene. The V and J ends lost 4 bases and 0 bases respectively, with 14 bases between them. The CDR3: CATSEQTVTANTGELFF. CDR3 coding DNA: TGTGCCACCAGTGAACAGACAGTCACGGCGAACACCGGGGAGCTGTTTTTT.